The rows below give T cell receptor beta chains drawn from one sample of a study of T cell responses to AZD1222 COVID-19 vaccine. The method was immunoSEQ multiplex PCR; TCRdb's version includes in-frame clones alone and lacks a portion of them. Altogether roughly 160,000 clones are present, around nine tenths being singletons, with the ten largest covering approximately 0.97%. Sample: peripheral blood, taken 28 days after the second AZD1222 dose. The receptors stem from an adult who received the AZD1222 COVID-19 vaccine. The CDR3 runs from the conserved cysteine through the conserved F or W. Fields, in order: D gene, J gene, CDR3 length, V gene, clone size, CDR3 protein, CDR3 DNA. A D gene is named only where the DNA matches it firmly. Expanded clones are given a class, and other clones once, few, many or no size at all.

d_gene: NA; j_gene: TRBJ2-1; len: 16; v_gene: TRBV2; abundance: NA; CDR3aa: CASFGVQLNSYNEQFF; CDR3nt: TGTGCCAGCTTTGGGGTACAGCTGAATTCCTACAATGAGCAGTTCTTC
d_gene: TRBD1; j_gene: TRBJ2-7; len: 15; v_gene: TRBV7-9; abundance: NA; CDR3aa: CASSPRTGGYYEQYF; CDR3nt: TGTGCCAGCAGCCCAAGGACAGGGGGATACTACGAGCAGTACTTC
d_gene: NA; j_gene: TRBJ2-7; len: 16; v_gene: TRBV3-1/TRBV3-2; abundance: NA; CDR3aa: CASSPRGVGGRNEQYF; CDR3nt: TGTGCCAGCAGCCCCCGGGGGGTGGGGGGGCGTAACGAGCAGTACTTC
d_gene: NA; j_gene: TRBJ1-2; len: 13; v_gene: TRBV10-3; abundance: NA; CDR3aa: CAISGSGNYGYTF; CDR3nt: TGTGCCATCAGTGGGTCAGGAAACTATGGCTACACCTTC
d_gene: NA; j_gene: TRBJ2-3; len: 17; v_gene: TRBV9; abundance: NA; CDR3aa: CASSVSPWNRDTDTQYF; CDR3nt: TGTGCCAGCAGCGTATCCCCGTGGAACAGAGACACAGATACGCAGTATTTT
d_gene: TRBD1; j_gene: TRBJ1-1; len: 17; v_gene: TRBV5-1; abundance: NA; CDR3aa: CASSLGYRGRMNTEAFF; CDR3nt: TGCGCCAGCAGCTTGGGGTACAGGGGGCGAATGAACACTGAAGCTTTCTTT
d_gene: NA; j_gene: TRBJ1-2; len: 14; v_gene: TRBV6-5; abundance: NA; CDR3aa: CASSSQLGVDGYTF; CDR3nt: TGTGCCAGCAGTTCTCAACTCGGGGTGGATGGCTACACCTTC
d_gene: TRBD2; j_gene: TRBJ2-1; len: 13; v_gene: TRBV10-3; abundance: NA; CDR3aa: CAISAGLAWEQFF; CDR3nt: TGTGCCATCAGTGCGGGACTAGCTTGGGAGCAGTTCTTC
d_gene: NA; j_gene: TRBJ2-5; len: 13; v_gene: TRBV4-3; abundance: NA; CDR3aa: CASSPTGTETQYF; CDR3nt: TGCGCCAGCAGCCCGACAGGTACAGAGACCCAGTACTTC
d_gene: NA; j_gene: TRBJ1-4; len: 12; v_gene: TRBV10-3; abundance: NA; CDR3aa: CAISPEGEKLFF; CDR3nt: TGTGCCATCTCCCCCGAGGGGGAAAAACTGTTTTTT
d_gene: NA; j_gene: TRBJ2-7; len: 19; v_gene: TRBV5-6; abundance: NA; CDR3aa: CASSSSGQGALAGTEKQYF; CDR3nt: TGTGCCAGCAGCTCCAGCGGACAGGGGGCACTAGCGGGGACCGAAAAGCAGTACTTC
d_gene: NA; j_gene: TRBJ2-2; len: 13; v_gene: TRBV9; abundance: NA; CDR3aa: CASSVENTGELFF; CDR3nt: TGTGCCAGCAGCGTGGAGAACACCGGGGAGCTGTTTTTT
d_gene: NA; j_gene: TRBJ1-5; len: 17; v_gene: TRBV7-6; abundance: few; CDR3aa: CASSLSKGGARNQPQHF; CDR3nt: TGTGCCAGCAGCTTATCGAAAGGAGGGGCGCGCAATCAGCCCCAGCATTTT
d_gene: TRBD1; j_gene: TRBJ1-5; len: 15; v_gene: TRBV19; abundance: once; CDR3aa: CASTRRQGADQPQHF; CDR3nt: TGTGCCAGTACCAGAAGACAGGGGGCTGATCAGCCCCAGCATTTT
d_gene: TRBD2; j_gene: TRBJ2-3; len: 16; v_gene: TRBV7-2; abundance: NA; CDR3aa: CASSWTSGLPGDTQYF; CDR3nt: TGTGCCAGCAGCTGGACTAGCGGCCTTCCAGGAGATACGCAGTATTTT
d_gene: TRBD1; j_gene: TRBJ1-1; len: 15; v_gene: TRBV9; abundance: NA; CDR3aa: CASSLSGTGDTEAFF; CDR3nt: TGTGCCAGCAGCCTATCGGGGACAGGGGACACTGAAGCTTTCTTT
d_gene: NA; j_gene: TRBJ1-1; len: 14; v_gene: TRBV6-1; abundance: NA; CDR3aa: CASSEYQGNTEAFF; CDR3nt: TGTGCCAGCAGTGAATATCAGGGGAACACTGAAGCTTTCTTT
d_gene: TRBD1; j_gene: TRBJ1-1; len: 14; v_gene: TRBV5-4; abundance: NA; CDR3aa: CASSFRGGNTEAFF; CDR3nt: TGTGCCAGCAGCTTCAGGGGGGGGAACACTGAAGCTTTCTTT